These 21 T cell receptor beta chains were sequenced from one sample in a study of memory CD8 T cells in hepatitis C reinfection. Time point reported: late/post reinfection, 12 to 24 weeks after detection. The sorted cells went straight to TCR sequencing with no prior in vitro expansion. The data were produced by immunoSEQ multiplex PCR, yet TCRdb's version contains in-frame clones alone and is incomplete. Among 45,000 to 50,000 clones listed, roughly nine tenths were seen once. Sequenced sample: naive CD8+ T cells sorted from blood. Source of these receptors: a man between 18 and 29 years old with hepatitis C virus infection.

This clone was detected once. V is TRBV7-2 and J is TRBJ2-2; D ambiguous. The V end was cut by 7 bases, the J end by 0 bases, with 15 bases between. The CDR3 length is 16 residues. Germline CDR1 reads SGHTA; CDR2 reads FQGNSA. The CDR3, as DNA: TGTGCCAGCACTCTACCTGGCGGCGCGAACACCGGGGAGCTGTTTTTT. Translated: CASTLPGGANTGELFF. Full variable domain (remainder filled in from reference TRBV7-2 and TRBJ2-2): GAGVSQSPSNKVTEKGKDVELRCDPISGHTALYWYRQSLGQGLEFLIYFQGNSAPDKSGLPSDRFSAERTGGSVSTLTIQRTQQEDSAVYLCASTLPGGANTGELFFGEGSRLTVL.

The chain has TRBV7-2 and TRBJ2-5; possibly TRBD2 for D (5 bases). This CDR3 is 13 amino acids long. V was cut by 5 bases and J by 7 bases, with 14 bases left in between. Germline V CDR1 and CDR2: SGHTA, FQGNSA. CDR3 sequence reads: CASSHGIPGTQYF. Written as DNA, the CDR3 is TGTGCCAGCAGCCACGGGATCCCGGGGACCCAGTACTTC.

The chain uses TRBV29-1 and TRBJ2-2; 7 nucleotides align to TRBD1. CDR1 is SQVTM and CDR2 is ANQGSEA in the germline V gene. This CDR3 is 13 amino acids long. Unmatched junction bases numbered 7, after V lost 8 bases and J lost 4 bases. DNA for the CDR3: TGCAGCATAAAGACAGGGACCACCGGGGAGCTGTTTTTT. This gives the protein CSIKTGTTGELFF.

The CDR3 spells CASTLGQEGYGYTF. CDR3 sequence (DNA): TGTGCCAGCACCCTGGGACAGGAGGGTTATGGCTACACCTTC. The chain recombines TRBV6-5 with TRBJ1-2, with 8 bases identical to TRBD1. V lost 7 bases and J lost 5; bases outside the gene matches: 9. Germline CDR1 is MNHEY and CDR2 is SVGAGI. The length of the CDR3 is 14 residues.

This sequence joins TRBV27 and TRBJ2-2; no clear D. CDR1 and CDR2 (germline): MNHEY, SMNVEV (reference sequence). The V end was cut by 4 bases, the J end by 8 bases, with 14 bases between. The CDR3 covers 14 residues. CDR3 nucleotide sequence: TGTGCCAGCAGTTCCCGACTGGGTCCAGGGGAGCTGTTTTTT. Translation gives CASSSRLGPGELFF.

V gene TRBV27 combines with J gene TRBJ2-1; 7 bases match TRBD2. Germline V gene lookup returns CDR1 MNHEY and CDR2 SMNVEV (reference sequence). Trimming cost V 2 bases and J 0 bases; bases outside gene matches: 1. The CDR3 consists of 15 residues. CDR3 nucleotides: TGTGCCAGCAGTTTAAGCGGGAACTCCTACAATGAGCAGTTCTTC. This encodes CASSLSGNSYNEQFF.

The chain is built from TRBV7-2 and TRBJ2-6; 8 bases are a match to TRBD2. The V gene end was trimmed by 3 bases and the J gene end by 3 bases; junction bases not matched to a gene: 10. CDR1 and CDR2 from the germline V gene are SGHTA and FQGNSA. This CDR3 spans 18 amino acids. The CDR3 sequence: CASSFRLGGASGANVLTF. The CDR3 DNA follows: TGTGCCAGCAGCTTCCGTCTCGGGGGGGCCAGTGGGGCCAACGTCCTGACTTTC.

The chain uses TRBV7-9 and TRBJ2-7, with D possibly matching TRBD1 (6 bases). This CDR3 is built from 13 residues. With 2 bases removed from V and 5 bases from J, the gap between germline ends came to 10 bases. From germline, CDR1 is SEHNR and CDR2 FQNEAQ (reference sequence). CDR3 region: CASSLSGDDEQYF. The CDR3, as DNA: TGTGCCAGCAGCTTATCAGGGGACGACGAGCAGTACTTC.

The chain employs TRBV10-3 and TRBJ2-5, with TRBD2 matching over 7 bases. The CDR3 is 17 amino acids. Per germline, CDR1 ENHRY and CDR2 SYGVKD. V trimming: 8 bases; J trimming: 5 bases; junction bases outside the gene matches: 20. The CDR3 loop reads CAIRGERGTRSWETQYF. CDR3 DNA: TGTGCCATCCGGGGGGAGCGGGGAACCCGGAGTTGGGAGACCCAGTACTTC.

The chain couples TRBV7-3 to TRBJ2-5, with 7 bases fitting TRBD2. Germline values: CDR1 SGHTA, CDR2 FQGTGA. This CDR3 has 16 residues. The junction had 11 bases not matched to a gene; V was cut back by 5 bases and J by 2 bases. The CDR3 reads CASSPGIGTMQETQYF. As DNA, the CDR3 is TGTGCCAGCAGCCCTGGTATAGGGACTATGCAAGAGACCCAGTACTTC.

The V and J genes are TRBV6-5 and TRBJ2-5; 8 bases line up with TRBD1. This CDR3 spans 13 amino acids. From germline, CDR1 is MNHEY and CDR2 SVGAGI. Losses at the gene ends were 5 bases for V and 3 bases for J; bases not matched to a gene: 2. CDR3: CASSDRGEETQYF. CDR3 sequence (DNA): TGTGCCAGCAGTGACAGGGGTGAAGAGACCCAGTACTTC.

This clone turned up a few times. This chain joins TRBV4-2 and TRBJ2-3, with 10 bases that match TRBD2. Germline trimming cut 0 bases from V and 9 bases from J; bases unmatched to any gene: 9. This CDR3 is 16 amino acids long. CDR1 and CDR2 (germline): LGHNA, YNFKEQ. The CDR3 is CASSQDGAGGLGTQYF. For the CDR3, the DNA is TGTGCCAGCAGCCAAGATGGAGCGGGAGGGCTCGGGACGCAGTATTTT.

V and J are TRBV7-9 and TRBJ2-3; no definite D call. Per germline, CDR1 SEHNR and CDR2 FQNEAQ (reference sequence). Trimming shortened V by 2 bases and J by 7 bases, and 10 bases separated the two germline ends. The CDR3 is 13 amino acids. The CDR3 loop reads CASSLLESNTQYF. The CDR3 DNA sequence: TGTGCCAGCAGCTTACTAGAATCTAATACGCAGTATTTT.

This rearrangement joins TRBV19 to TRBJ2-3, with 7 nucleotides matching TRBD2. Looked up from germline, CDR1 is LNHDA and CDR2 is SQIVND (reference sequence). The CDR3 runs to 12 residues. The V gene end was trimmed by 8 bases and the J gene end by 4 bases; junction bases not matched to a gene: 3. As DNA, the CDR3 is TGTGCCAGTTCTGCGGGGGCAGATACGCAGTATTTT. This encodes CASSAGADTQYF. Full variable domain (missing parts from reference TRBV19 and TRBJ2-3): DGGITQSPKYLFRKEGQNVTLSCEQNLNHDAMYWYRQDPGQGLRLIYYSQIVNDFQKGDIAEGYSVSREKKESFPLTVTSAQKNPTAFYLCASSAGADTQYFGPGTRLTVL.

This chain links TRBV5-4 with TRBJ1-2; 7 nucleotides match TRBD1. There are 12 residues in the CDR3. After removal of 2 bases from V and 8 bases from J, the junction contained 3 bases not matched to a gene. CDR1 is SGHNT and CDR2 is YYREEE in the germline V gene (reference sequence). CDR3 bases: TGTGCCAGCAGCTTAGGGGGCGGGGGCTACACCTTC. It codes for CASSLGGGGYTF.

A remark on this clone: Different DNA sequences within this sample yield the same CDR3. The chain joins TRBV19 to TRBJ2-1; D remains unclear. V gave up 3 bases and J gave up 3 bases, with 6 bases separating them. The CDR3 covers 13 residues. Germline V lookup: CDR1 LNHDA, CDR2 SQIVND (reference sequence). The CDR3 region is CASSIDSYNEQFF. The CDR3 region has the DNA TGTGCCAGTAGTATCGATAGCTACAATGAGCAGTTCTTC. Complete variable domain (other parts from reference TRBV19 and TRBJ2-1): DGGITQSPKYLFRKEGQNVTLSCEQNLNHDAMYWYRQDPGQGLRLIYYSQIVNDFQKGDIAEGYSVSREKKESFPLTVTSAQKNPTAFYLCASSIDSYNEQFFGPGTRLTVL.

CDR3: CASSLFTESTDTQYF. The CDR3 nucleotides are TGTGCCAGCAGTTTATTCACGGAGAGCACAGATACGCAGTATTTT. V and J are TRBV27 and TRBJ2-3; the D is unclear. Trimming removed 1 base at V and 0 bases at J, with 8 bases between. Germline loops: CDR1 MNHEY, CDR2 SMNVEV (reference sequence). The CDR3 is made up of 15 amino acids.

The chain couples TRBV7-9 to TRBJ2-7; D is ambiguous. V was trimmed by 2 bases and J by 0 bases, leaving 11 bases between them. In germline, CDR1 is SEHNR, CDR2 FQNEAQ (reference sequence). CDR3 length: 15 residues. The CDR3 sequence is CASSLSPESSYEQYF. The CDR3 DNA follows: TGTGCCAGCAGCTTATCCCCGGAGAGCTCCTACGAGCAGTACTTC.

V is TRBV7-9 and J is TRBJ1-1; 7 bases line up with TRBD1. J was trimmed by 5 bases and V by 0 bases; bases with no gene match: 6. There are 15 residues in the CDR3. Germline loops: CDR1 SEHNR, CDR2 FQNEAQ (reference sequence). In nucleotides, the CDR3 is TGTGCCAGCAGCTTAGCTAACAGGGGTGAAACTGAAGCTTTCTTT. Protein product: CASSLANRGETEAFF.

This chain connects TRBV29-1 to TRBJ2-5, with D possibly matching TRBD2 (7 bases). CDR1 is SQVTM and CDR2 is ANQGSEA in the germline V gene. The CDR3 covers 13 residues. The germline V and J ends were trimmed by 7 bases and 4 bases, with 16 bases remaining between them. CDR3 DNA sequence: TGCAGCGCCACCCTCGGGGGGCCAGAGACCCAGTACTTC. Translating gives CSATLGGPETQYF.

This chain joins TRBV19 and TRBJ1-2, with a weak D call TRBD1 (6 bases). V lost 3 bases and J lost 2, with 7 bases in between. The CDR3 is 13 residues long. The germline V gene has CDR1 LNHDA and CDR2 SQIVND (reference sequence). In DNA form, the CDR3 reads TGTGCCAGTAGTATTACAGGGAACTATGGCTACACCTTC. Protein sequence: CASSITGNYGYTF.